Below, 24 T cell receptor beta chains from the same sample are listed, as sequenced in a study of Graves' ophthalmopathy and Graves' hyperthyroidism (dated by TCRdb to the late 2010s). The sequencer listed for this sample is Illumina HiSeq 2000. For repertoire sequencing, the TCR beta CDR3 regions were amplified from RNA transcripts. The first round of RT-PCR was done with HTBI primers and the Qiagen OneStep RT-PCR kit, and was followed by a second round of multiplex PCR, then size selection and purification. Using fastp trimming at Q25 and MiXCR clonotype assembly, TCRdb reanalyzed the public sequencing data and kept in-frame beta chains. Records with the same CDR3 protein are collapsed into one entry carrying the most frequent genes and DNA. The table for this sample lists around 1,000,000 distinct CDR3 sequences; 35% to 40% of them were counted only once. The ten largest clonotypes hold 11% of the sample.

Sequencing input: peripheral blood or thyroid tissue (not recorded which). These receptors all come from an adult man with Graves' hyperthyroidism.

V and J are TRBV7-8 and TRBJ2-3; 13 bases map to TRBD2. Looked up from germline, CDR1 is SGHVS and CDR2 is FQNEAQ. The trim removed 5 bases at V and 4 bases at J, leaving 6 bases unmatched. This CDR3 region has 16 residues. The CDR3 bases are TGTGCCAGCAGCCTCGGACTAGCGGGGGTTGCAGATACGCAGTATTTT. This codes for CASSLGLAGVADTQYF. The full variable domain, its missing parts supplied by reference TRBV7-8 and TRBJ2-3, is GAGVSQSPRYKVAKRGQDVALRCDPISGHVSLFWYQQALGQGPEFLTYFQNEAQLDKSGLPSDRFFAERPEGSVSTLKIQRTQQEDSAVYLCASSLGLAGVADTQYFGPGTRLTVL.

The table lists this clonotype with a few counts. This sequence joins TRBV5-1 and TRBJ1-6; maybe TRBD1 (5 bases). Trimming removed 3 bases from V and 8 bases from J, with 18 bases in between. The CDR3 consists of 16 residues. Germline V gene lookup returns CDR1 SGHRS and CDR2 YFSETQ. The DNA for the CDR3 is TGCGCCAGCAGCTCCATCGGGGGTCTGACGCATTCACCCCTCCACTTT. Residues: CASSSIGGLTHSPLHF.

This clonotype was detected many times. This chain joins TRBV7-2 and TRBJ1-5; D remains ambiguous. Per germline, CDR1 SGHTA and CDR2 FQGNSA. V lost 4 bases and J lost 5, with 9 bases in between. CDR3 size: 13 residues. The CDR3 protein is CASSSESDQPQHF. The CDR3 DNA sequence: TGTGCCAGCAGCTCCGAGTCGGATCAGCCCCAGCATTTT.

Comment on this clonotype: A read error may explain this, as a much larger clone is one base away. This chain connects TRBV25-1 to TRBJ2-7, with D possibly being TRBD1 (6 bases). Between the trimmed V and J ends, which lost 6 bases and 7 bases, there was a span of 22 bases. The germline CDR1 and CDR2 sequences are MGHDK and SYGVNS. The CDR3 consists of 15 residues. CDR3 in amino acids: CASSPRGTSPWEQYF. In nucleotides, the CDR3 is TGTGCCAGCAGCCCCAGGGGCACCAGTCCGTGGGAGCAGTACTTC.

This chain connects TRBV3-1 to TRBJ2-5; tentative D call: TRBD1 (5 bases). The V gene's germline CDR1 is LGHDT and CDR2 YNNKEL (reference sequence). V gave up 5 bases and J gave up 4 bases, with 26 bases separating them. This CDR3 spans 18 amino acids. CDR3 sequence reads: CASSDSVGSWSSGETQYF. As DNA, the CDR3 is TGTGCCAGCAGCGACAGTGTAGGTTCGTGGTCTTCGGGAGAGACCCAGTACTTC.

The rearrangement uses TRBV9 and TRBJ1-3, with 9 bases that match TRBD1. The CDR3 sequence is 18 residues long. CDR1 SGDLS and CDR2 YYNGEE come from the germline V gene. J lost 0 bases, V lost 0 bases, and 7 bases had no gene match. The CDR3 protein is CASSVEVDRGDSGNTIYF. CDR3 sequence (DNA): TGTGCCAGCAGCGTAGAGGTAGACAGGGGGGACTCTGGAAACACCATATATTTT.

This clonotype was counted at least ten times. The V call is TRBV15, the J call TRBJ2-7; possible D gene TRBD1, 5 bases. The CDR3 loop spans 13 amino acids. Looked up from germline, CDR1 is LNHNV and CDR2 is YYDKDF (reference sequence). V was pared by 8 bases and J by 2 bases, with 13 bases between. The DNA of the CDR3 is TGTGCCACCGGCTTTAGGGGAACCTACGAGCAGTACTTC. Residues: CATGFRGTYEQYF.

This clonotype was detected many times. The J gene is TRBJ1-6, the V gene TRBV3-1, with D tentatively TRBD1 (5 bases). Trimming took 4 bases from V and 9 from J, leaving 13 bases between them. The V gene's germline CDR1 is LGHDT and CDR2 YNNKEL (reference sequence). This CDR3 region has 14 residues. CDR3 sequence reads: CASSPRREISPLHF. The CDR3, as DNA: TGTGCCAGCAGCCCCCGCAGGGAAATTTCACCCCTCCACTTT.

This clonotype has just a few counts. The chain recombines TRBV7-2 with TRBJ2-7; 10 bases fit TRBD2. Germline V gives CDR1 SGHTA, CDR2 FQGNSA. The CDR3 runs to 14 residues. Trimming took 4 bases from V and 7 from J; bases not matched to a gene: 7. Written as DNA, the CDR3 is TGTGCCAGCAGCTACGGACTAGCGGTGGAAGAGCAGTACTTC. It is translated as CASSYGLAVEEQYF.

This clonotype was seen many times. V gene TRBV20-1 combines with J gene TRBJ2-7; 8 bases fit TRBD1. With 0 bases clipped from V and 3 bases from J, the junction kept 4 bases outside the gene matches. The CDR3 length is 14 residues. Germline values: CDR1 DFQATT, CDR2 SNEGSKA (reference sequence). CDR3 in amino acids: CSARDKGQVYEQYF. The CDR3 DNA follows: TGCAGTGCTAGAGATAAGGGACAGGTCTACGAGCAGTACTTC.

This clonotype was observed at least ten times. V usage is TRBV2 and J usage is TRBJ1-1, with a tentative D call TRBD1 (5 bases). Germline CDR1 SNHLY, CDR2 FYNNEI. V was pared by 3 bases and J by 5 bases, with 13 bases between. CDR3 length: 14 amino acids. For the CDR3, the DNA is TGTGCCAGCAGTGAGGGGCTTGGATCGACTGAAGCTTTCTTT. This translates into CASSEGLGSTEAFF.

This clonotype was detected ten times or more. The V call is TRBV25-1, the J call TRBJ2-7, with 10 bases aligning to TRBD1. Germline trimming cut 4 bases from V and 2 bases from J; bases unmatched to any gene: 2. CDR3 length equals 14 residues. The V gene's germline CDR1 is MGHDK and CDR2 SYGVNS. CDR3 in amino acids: CASSGTGGTYEQYF. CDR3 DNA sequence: TGTGCCAGCAGTGGGACAGGGGGAACCTACGAGCAGTACTTC.

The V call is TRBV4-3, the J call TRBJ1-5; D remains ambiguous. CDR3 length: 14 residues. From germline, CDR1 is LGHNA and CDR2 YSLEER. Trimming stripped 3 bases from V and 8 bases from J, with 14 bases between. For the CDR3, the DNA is TGCGCCAGCAGCCACGGGAGGACGAGCAAGCCCCAGCATTTT. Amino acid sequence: CASSHGRTSKPQHF.

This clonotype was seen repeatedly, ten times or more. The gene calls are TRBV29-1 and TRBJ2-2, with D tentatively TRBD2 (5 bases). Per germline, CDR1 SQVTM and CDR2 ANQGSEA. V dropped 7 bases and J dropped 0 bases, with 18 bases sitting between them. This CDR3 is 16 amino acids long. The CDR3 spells CSAKTTGLSNTGELFF. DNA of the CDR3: TGCAGCGCTAAAACGACCGGACTGTCGAACACCGGGGAGCTGTTTTTT.

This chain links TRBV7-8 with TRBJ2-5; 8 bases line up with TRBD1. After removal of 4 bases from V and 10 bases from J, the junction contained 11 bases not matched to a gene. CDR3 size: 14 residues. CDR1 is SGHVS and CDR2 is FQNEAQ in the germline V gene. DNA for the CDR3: TGTGCCAGCAGCTCACGGACCGGGACAGGAGTCCAGTACTTC. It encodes CASSSRTGTGVQYF.

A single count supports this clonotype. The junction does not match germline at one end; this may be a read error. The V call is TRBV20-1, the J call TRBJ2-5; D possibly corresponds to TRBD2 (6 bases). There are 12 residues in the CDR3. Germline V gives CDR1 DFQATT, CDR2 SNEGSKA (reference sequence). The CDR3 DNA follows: TGCAGTGTGGACGGGAGTCAAGAGACCCAGCACTTC. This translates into CSVDGSQETQHF.

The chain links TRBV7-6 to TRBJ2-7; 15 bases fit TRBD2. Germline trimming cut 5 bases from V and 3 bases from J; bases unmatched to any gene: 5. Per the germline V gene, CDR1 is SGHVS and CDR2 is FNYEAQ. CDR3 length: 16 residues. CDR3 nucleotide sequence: TGTGCCAGCAGCGGGACTAGCGGGAGGACCATCTACGAGCAGTACTTC. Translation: CASSGTSGRTIYEQYF.

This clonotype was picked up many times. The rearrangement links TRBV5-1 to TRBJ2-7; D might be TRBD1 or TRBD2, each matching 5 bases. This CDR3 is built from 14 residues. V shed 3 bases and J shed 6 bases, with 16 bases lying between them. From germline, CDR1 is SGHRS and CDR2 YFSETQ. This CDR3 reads CASSSRDGTTEQYF. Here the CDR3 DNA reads TGCGCCAGCAGCTCCCGGGACGGGACCACCGAGCAGTACTTC.

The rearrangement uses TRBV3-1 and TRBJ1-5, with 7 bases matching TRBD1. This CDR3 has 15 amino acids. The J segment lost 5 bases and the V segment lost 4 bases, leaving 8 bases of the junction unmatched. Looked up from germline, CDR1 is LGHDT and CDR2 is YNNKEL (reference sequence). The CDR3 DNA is TGTGCCAGCAGCCCTACAAGGGGGCAAGATCAGCCCCAGCATTTT. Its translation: CASSPTRGQDQPQHF.

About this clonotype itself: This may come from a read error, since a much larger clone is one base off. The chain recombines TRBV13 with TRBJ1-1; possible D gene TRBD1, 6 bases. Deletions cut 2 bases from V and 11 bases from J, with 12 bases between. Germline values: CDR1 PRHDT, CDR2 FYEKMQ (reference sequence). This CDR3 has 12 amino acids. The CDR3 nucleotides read TGTGCCAGCAGCTTAAGATGGAGGGGGGCTTTCTTT. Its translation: CASSLRWRGAFF.

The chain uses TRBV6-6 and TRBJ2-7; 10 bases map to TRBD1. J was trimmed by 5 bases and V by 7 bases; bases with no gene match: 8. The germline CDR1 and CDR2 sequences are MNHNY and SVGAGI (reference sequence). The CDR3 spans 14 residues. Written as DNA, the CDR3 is TGTGCCAGCAACCCGGGACAGGGGTCCCACGAGCAGTACTTC. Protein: CASNPGQGSHEQYF.

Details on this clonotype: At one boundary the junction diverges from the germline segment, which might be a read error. For the CDR3, the DNA is TGCGCCAGCAGCTTAACGGACCGACATGGCCACACCTTC. Protein sequence: CASSLTDRHGHTF. The chain combines TRBV5-1 with TRBJ1-2; D not certain. CDR1 is SGHRS, CDR2 YFSETQ, per germline. The CDR3 has 13 residues.

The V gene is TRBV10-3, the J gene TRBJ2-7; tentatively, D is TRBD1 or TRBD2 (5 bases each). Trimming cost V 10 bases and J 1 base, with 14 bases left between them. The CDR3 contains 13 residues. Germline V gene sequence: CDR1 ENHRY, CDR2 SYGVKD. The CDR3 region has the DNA TGTGCCACCGGGACGGACGGTTCCTACGAGCAGTACTTC. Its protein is CATGTDGSYEQYF.

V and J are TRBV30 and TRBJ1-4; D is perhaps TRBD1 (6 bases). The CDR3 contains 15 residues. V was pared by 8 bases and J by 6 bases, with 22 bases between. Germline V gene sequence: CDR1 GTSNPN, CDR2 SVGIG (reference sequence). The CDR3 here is CAHQIPRGSDEKLFF. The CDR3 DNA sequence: TGTGCCCACCAGATTCCCAGGGGCTCGGATGAAAAACTGTTTTTT. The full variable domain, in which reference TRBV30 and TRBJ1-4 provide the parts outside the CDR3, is SQTIHQWPATLVQPVGSPLSLECTVEGTSNPNLYWYRQAAGRGLQLLFYSVGIGQISSEVPQNLSASRPQDRQFILSSKKLLLSDSGFYLCAHQIPRGSDEKLFFGSGTQLSVL.